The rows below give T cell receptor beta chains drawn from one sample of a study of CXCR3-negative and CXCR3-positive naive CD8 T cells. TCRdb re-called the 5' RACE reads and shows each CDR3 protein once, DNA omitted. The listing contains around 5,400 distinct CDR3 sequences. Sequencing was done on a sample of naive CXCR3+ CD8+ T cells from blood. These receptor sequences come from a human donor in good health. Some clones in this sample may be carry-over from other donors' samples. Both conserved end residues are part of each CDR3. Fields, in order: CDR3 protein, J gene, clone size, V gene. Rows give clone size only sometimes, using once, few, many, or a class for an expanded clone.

CDR3: CASSLVLAGDYNEQFF; J: TRBJ2-1; size: medium-sized; V: TRBV7-8
CDR3: CASSQLPSTQPQHF; J: TRBJ1-5; size: NA; V: TRBV4-1
CDR3: CASSLVGSQVNTEAFF; J: TRBJ1-1; size: medium-sized; V: TRBV7-8
CDR3: CSVGGEYEQYF; J: TRBJ2-7; size: NA; V: TRBV29-1
CDR3: CAISEPGLAYNEQFF; J: TRBJ2-1; size: medium-sized; V: TRBV10-3
CDR3: CASGLDGEILYEQYF; J: TRBJ2-7; size: NA; V: TRBV12-5
CDR3: CASSFSPGTSGHNEQFF; J: TRBJ2-1; size: NA; V: TRBV6-2/TRBV6-3
CDR3: CASGGGGLRPTDTQYF; J: TRBJ2-3; size: medium-sized; V: TRBV7-9
CDR3: CASSRGQGPTDSNYGYTF; J: TRBJ1-2; size: NA; V: TRBV13
CDR3: CSVEYQHRSSYNEQFF; J: TRBJ2-1; size: NA; V: TRBV29-1